A single sample is the source of the 25 T cell receptor beta chains below, sequenced in a study of vaccination and CD4 T cells after COVID-19. Cultured CD4+ T cell DNA underwent sequencing with the Oncomine TCR Beta short-read assay. TCRdb re-called the PCR reads with MiXCR, one entry per CDR3 protein. The sample lists 17,000 or so distinct CDR3 sequences; about 48% were seen once. Time point described: late sampling 161 to 241 days after vaccination in a few convalescent patients. Treatment meaning: approximately 10-day PBMC culture with coronavirus spike peptide pools or control peptides (ViraFEST assay). What these receptors recognize is not known. Sequenced here: CD4+ T cells from blood, cultured in vitro, sampled about 7 months after SARS-CoV-2 vaccination. The receptors were gathered from a human donor who had recovered from COVID-19.

The chain recombines TRBV19 with TRBJ2-7; 7 bases match TRBD1. Germline V CDR1 and CDR2: LNHDA, SQIVND (reference sequence). This CDR3 has 11 amino acids. Germline trimming cut 10 bases from V and 4 bases from J; bases unmatched to any gene: 4. CDR3: CATGTAYEQYF. DNA of the CDR3: TGTGCCACCGGGACAGCTTACGAGCAGTACTTC.

This clonotype was counted only a few times. This chain uses TRBV7-9 with TRBJ2-2, with unresolved D. Looked up from germline, CDR1 is SEHNR and CDR2 is FQNEAQ (reference sequence). V shed 5 bases and J shed 0 bases, with 13 bases lying between them. The CDR3 contains 16 residues. The CDR3 sequence is CASSPTPGPNTGELFF. The CDR3, as DNA: TGTGCCAGCAGCCCTACCCCAGGACCGAACACCGGGGAGCTGTTTTTT.

The chain is built from TRBV4-2 and TRBJ2-2; D possibly uses TRBD1 or TRBD2 (6 bases each). The CDR3 spans 14 residues. Per the germline V gene, CDR1 is LGHNA and CDR2 is YNFKEQ. V shed 4 bases and J shed 6 bases, with 12 bases lying between them. CDR3 residues: CASSRSGGPGELFF. The DNA of the CDR3 is TGTGCCAGCAGCCGTTCCGGGGGCCCCGGGGAGCTGTTTTTT.

The chain couples TRBV5-4 to TRBJ1-2, with 9 bases aligning to TRBD1. There are 15 residues in the CDR3. The germline V gene encodes CDR1 SGHNT and CDR2 YYREEE (reference sequence). V shed 3 bases, J shed 8 bases, and the junction held 11 bases outside the gene matches. CDR3 sequence: CASSSQDRGSRGYTF. Here the CDR3 DNA reads TGTGCCAGCAGCTCACAGGACAGGGGATCGCGCGGCTACACCTTC.

This sequence joins TRBV6-2 or TRBV6-3 and TRBJ2-3; 7 positions match TRBD1. From germline, CDR1 is MNHEY and CDR2 SVGEGT. This CDR3 has 14 amino acids. V was clipped by 8 bases and J by 2 bases; unmatched bases: 7. Here the CDR3 DNA reads TGTGCCAGCCGACAGGGCCCTGACACAGATACGCAGTATTTT. It translates to CASRQGPDTDTQYF.

CDR3 in amino acids: CASSYLSAPSSYEQYF. The CDR3 DNA reads as TGTGCCAGCAGTTATTTAAGTGCCCCAAGCTCCTACGAGCAGTACTTC. The chain carries TRBV6-5 and TRBJ2-7; D gene ambiguous. Trimming took 3 bases from V and 0 from J, leaving 15 bases between them. Germline V gene sequence: CDR1 MNHEY, CDR2 SVGAGI. The CDR3 is made up of 16 amino acids.

The V and J genes are TRBV6-5 and TRBJ1-5, with D maybe TRBD1 (5 bases). Looked up from germline, CDR1 is MNHEY and CDR2 is SVGAGI. V lost 4 bases to trimming and J lost 4 bases, with 11 bases between them. This CDR3 has 14 residues. CDR3 loop: CASSSRGWNQPQHF. The DNA for the CDR3 is TGTGCCAGCAGTTCCCGGGGGTGGAATCAGCCCCAGCATTTT.

V usage is TRBV7-3 and J usage is TRBJ2-3; 7 nucleotides line up with TRBD2. CDR3 length equals 15 residues. Unmatched junction bases numbered 4, after V lost 4 bases and J lost 0 bases. Germline values: CDR1 SGHTA, CDR2 FQGTGA. The CDR3 sequence is CASSSQRGSTDTQYF. CDR3 in DNA: TGTGCCAGCAGCTCGCAGCGGGGTAGCACAGATACGCAGTATTTT.

The chain couples TRBV20-1 to TRBJ1-2, with a weak D call TRBD1 (6 bases). This CDR3 has 13 amino acids. Germline V gives CDR1 DFQATT, CDR2 SNEGSKA (reference sequence). Trimming removed 6 bases from V and 2 bases from J, with 13 bases in between. In DNA form, the CDR3 reads TGCAGTGCCAGGGAACAGGGAAACTATGGCTACACCTTC. Encoded protein: CSAREQGNYGYTF.

V is TRBV9 and J is TRBJ2-7, with D maybe TRBD2 (5 bases). Germline CDR1 and CDR2: SGDLS and YYNGEE. V was clipped by 0 bases and J by 0 bases, with 7 bases between them. This CDR3 contains 14 residues. For the CDR3, the DNA is TGTGCCAGCAGCGTAGACGACTACTCCTACGAGCAGTACTTC. Its translation is CASSVDDYSYEQYF.

This clonotype has just a few counts. V usage is TRBV6-5 and J usage is TRBJ2-3, with D possibly being TRBD2 (5 bases). V lost 4 bases, J lost 0 bases, and 17 bases lay in between. There are 17 residues in the CDR3. Germline V gene sequence: CDR1 MNHEY, CDR2 SVGAGI. In DNA, the CDR3 is TGTGCCAGCAGTTTATATGGAGGTTTTGGGAGCACAGATACGCAGTATTTT. Amino acid sequence: CASSLYGGFGSTDTQYF.

J is TRBJ1-1 and V is TRBV7-9, with 9 nucleotides matching TRBD1. CDR3 length: 13 residues. The trim removed 6 bases at V and 10 bases at J, leaving 9 bases unmatched. Germline-derived CDR1 and CDR2 are SEHNR and FQNEAQ (reference sequence). CDR3 region: CASRYTGGVGAFF. The DNA of the CDR3 is TGTGCCAGCAGATACACAGGGGGCGTGGGAGCTTTCTTT.

The sample holds a few counts of this clonotype. J is TRBJ1-2 and V is TRBV6-2 or TRBV6-3; TRBD1 matches at 8 bases. The CDR3 loop spans 12 amino acids. V gave up 6 bases and J gave up 6 bases; unmatched junction bases: 3. Germline lookup yields CDR1 MNHEY and CDR2 SVGEGT. Written as DNA, the CDR3 is TGTGCCAGCAGCCGGGACAGGAATGGCTACACCTTC. It specifies CASSRDRNGYTF.

The CDR3 coding sequence is TGCAGTGCTAGCACAGGGGGGATAGATACGCAGTATTTT. Its protein product is CSASTGGIDTQYF. The rearrangement links TRBV20-1 to TRBJ2-3; 8 bases agree with TRBD1. The CDR3 totals 13 residues. J was trimmed by 5 bases and V by 3 bases; bases with no gene match: 4. Per the germline V gene, CDR1 is DFQATT and CDR2 is SNEGSKA (reference sequence).

This clonotype was detected only a few times. The chain recombines TRBV7-9 with TRBJ2-7, with unresolved D. This CDR3 is 12 amino acids long. Between the trimmed V and J ends, which lost 5 bases and 5 bases, there was a span of 10 bases. Germline lookup yields CDR1 SEHNR and CDR2 FQNEAQ (reference sequence). This CDR3 is CASSLTWDEQYF. The CDR3 DNA reads TGTGCCAGCAGCCTCACGTGGGACGAGCAGTACTTC.

This clonotype was seen a handful of times. The V and J genes are TRBV6-5 and TRBJ1-5; 7 nucleotides align to TRBD1. Germline CDR1 reads MNHEY; CDR2 reads SVGAGI. This CDR3 has 16 residues. Germline trimming cut 0 bases from V and 6 bases from J; bases unmatched to any gene: 8. The CDR3: CASSYSATGLRQPQHF. For the CDR3, the DNA is TGTGCCAGCAGTTACTCCGCGACAGGGTTGCGTCAGCCCCAGCATTTT.

The genes are TRBV20-1 and TRBJ1-3; D unresolved. V was pared by 0 bases and J by 2 bases, with 5 bases between. There are 13 residues in the CDR3. Germline V gene sequence: CDR1 DFQATT, CDR2 SNEGSKA (reference sequence). This CDR3 is CSARDPTGNTIYF. CDR3 sequence (DNA): TGCAGTGCTAGAGATCCCACTGGAAACACCATATATTTT.

This chain uses TRBV18 with TRBJ2-7; D not resolved. V lost 1 base, J lost 0 bases, and 13 bases lay in between. This CDR3 region has 16 residues. Germline CDR1 reads KGHSH; CDR2 reads LQKENI. CDR3 coding DNA: TGTGCCAGCTCACCACTAAGAAAGGGCGGCTCCTACGAGCAGTACTTC. Its translation: CASSPLRKGGSYEQYF.

J is TRBJ1-2 and V is TRBV20-1; TRBD1 aligns across 7 bases. Germline trimming cut 5 bases from V and 0 bases from J; bases unmatched to any gene: 6. Per the germline V gene, CDR1 is DFQATT and CDR2 is SNEGSKA (reference sequence). This CDR3 contains 14 residues. The CDR3 loop is CSAYRTGANYGYTF. Here the CDR3 DNA reads TGCAGTGCTTACAGGACAGGAGCTAACTATGGCTACACCTTC.

The chain combines TRBV6-2 or TRBV6-3 with TRBJ2-5; D perhaps matches TRBD2 (6 bases). Trimming took off 2 bases at V and 5 bases at J, with 18 bases between the two ends. Germline V gene sequence: CDR1 MNHEY, CDR2 SVGEGT. CDR3 size: 16 residues. The CDR3 is CASSYSRMRRDETQYF. DNA for the CDR3: TGTGCCAGCAGTTACAGCCGGATGAGGAGGGATGAGACCCAGTACTTC.

The chain uses TRBV20-1 and TRBJ2-1; D gene unclear. V dropped 2 bases and J dropped 12 bases, with 11 bases sitting between them. The germline CDR1 and CDR2 sequences are DFQATT and SNEGSKA (reference sequence). The CDR3 is 11 residues long. CDR3: CSARSMGVQFF. Written as DNA, the CDR3 is TGCAGTGCTAGATCCATGGGTGTGCAGTTCTTC.

The sample holds a few counts of this clonotype. The chain links TRBV20-1 to TRBJ1-2, with D possibly matching TRBD1 (5 bases). CDR3 length: 12 residues. Germline CDR1 and CDR2: DFQATT and SNEGSKA (reference sequence). V was cut by 6 bases and J by 4 bases, with 12 bases left in between. The CDR3 here is CSAGTFGYGYTF. Written as DNA, the CDR3 is TGCAGTGCCGGGACGTTTGGCTATGGCTACACCTTC.

The J gene is TRBJ2-5, the V gene TRBV19; 11 nucleotides agree with TRBD1. Looked up from germline, CDR1 is LNHDA and CDR2 is SQIVND (reference sequence). Germline trimming cut 3 bases from V and 4 bases from J; bases unmatched to any gene: 13. CDR3 length equals 18 residues. CDR3 sequence: CASSILRTGGAGRETQYF. In DNA, the CDR3 is TGTGCCAGTAGTATCCTGAGGACAGGGGGCGCGGGTCGAGAGACCCAGTACTTC.

This chain's CDR3 is CASSISGDNQPQHF. In DNA, the CDR3 is TGTGCCAGTAGTATCTCAGGGGACAATCAGCCCCAGCATTTT. J is TRBJ1-5 and V is TRBV19, with TRBD1 as a possible D gene (6 bases). Trimming cost V 3 bases and J 3 bases, with 9 bases left between them. This CDR3 has 14 amino acids. Germline V gives CDR1 LNHDA, CDR2 SQIVND (reference sequence).

The V gene is TRBV20-1, the J gene TRBJ2-3, with 12 bases identical to TRBD2. Trimming removed 6 bases from V and 3 bases from J; junction bases left unmatched: 4. The germline CDR1 and CDR2 sequences are DFQATT and SNEGSKA (reference sequence). The CDR3 spans 14 residues. CDR3 amino acids: CSAIGLAGTDTQYF. The CDR3 DNA reads TGCAGTGCCATTGGACTAGCGGGAACAGATACGCAGTATTTT.